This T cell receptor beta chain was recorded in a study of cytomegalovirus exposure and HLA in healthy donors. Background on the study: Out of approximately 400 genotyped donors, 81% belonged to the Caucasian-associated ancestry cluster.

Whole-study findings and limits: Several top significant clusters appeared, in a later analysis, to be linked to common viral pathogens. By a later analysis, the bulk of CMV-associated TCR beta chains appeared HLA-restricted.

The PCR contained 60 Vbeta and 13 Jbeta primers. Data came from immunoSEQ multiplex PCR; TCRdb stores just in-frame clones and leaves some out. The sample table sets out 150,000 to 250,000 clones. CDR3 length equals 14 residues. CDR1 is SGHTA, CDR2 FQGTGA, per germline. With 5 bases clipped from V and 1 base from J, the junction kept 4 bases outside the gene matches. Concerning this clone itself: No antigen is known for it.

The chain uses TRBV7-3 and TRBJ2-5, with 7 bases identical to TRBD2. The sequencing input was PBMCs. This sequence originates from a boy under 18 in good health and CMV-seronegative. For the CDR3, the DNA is TGTGCCAGCAGCCCAGGCGGGGGCCAAGAGACCCAGTACTTC. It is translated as CASSPGGGQETQYF.